This entry features one T cell receptor (beta chain) sequence. This may be a read error: a much more frequent sequence differs by one nucleotide. For the second PCR, which ran for about 7 to 11 cycles, a sample-barcoded 5' primer and a J-beta primer mix were used. TCRdb fed the 5' RACE reads into MiXCR, producing one record per CDR3 protein. Among around 1,900,000 distinct CDR3 sequences listed, around 40% were seen once. These data are taken from a study of blood T cells in healthy people across ages. Collection of ten milliliters of peripheral blood was performed for each donor. The CDR3 length is 13 residues. From germline, CDR1 is MGHRA and CDR2 YSYEKL.

Sequencing was done on a sample of blood. This sequence was found in a human donor in good health. V gene TRBV4-1 combines with J gene TRBJ2-3; no clear D. CDR3: CASNQEGLGTQYF. The DNA of the CDR3 is TGCGCCAGCAACCAAGAAGGGCTTGGTACGCAGTATTTT.